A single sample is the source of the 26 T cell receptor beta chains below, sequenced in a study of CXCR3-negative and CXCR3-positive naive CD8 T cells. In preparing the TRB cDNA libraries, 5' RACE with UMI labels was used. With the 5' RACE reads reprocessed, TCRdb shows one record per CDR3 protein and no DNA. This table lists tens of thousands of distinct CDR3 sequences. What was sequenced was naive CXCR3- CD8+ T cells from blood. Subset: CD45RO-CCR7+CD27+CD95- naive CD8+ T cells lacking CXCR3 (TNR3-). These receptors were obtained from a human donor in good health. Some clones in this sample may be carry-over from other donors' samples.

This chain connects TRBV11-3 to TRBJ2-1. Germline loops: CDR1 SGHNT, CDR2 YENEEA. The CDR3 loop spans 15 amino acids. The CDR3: CASSLGVADSNEQFF.

The CDR3 loop reads CSVELEESSYEQYF. The chain couples TRBV29-1 to TRBJ2-7; no DNA is available, so the TRBD2 call from TCRdb remains unchecked. The germline V gene has CDR1 SQVTM and CDR2 ANQGSEA. The CDR3 is 14 amino acids.

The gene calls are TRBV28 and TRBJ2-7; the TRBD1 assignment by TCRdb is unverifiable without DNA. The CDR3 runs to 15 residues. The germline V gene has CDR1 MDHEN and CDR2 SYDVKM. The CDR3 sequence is CASSTLKGARHEQYF.

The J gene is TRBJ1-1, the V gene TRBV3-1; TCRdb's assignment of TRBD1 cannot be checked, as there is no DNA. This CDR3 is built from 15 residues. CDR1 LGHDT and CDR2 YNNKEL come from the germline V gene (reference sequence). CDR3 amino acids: CASSQRTGTNTEAFF.

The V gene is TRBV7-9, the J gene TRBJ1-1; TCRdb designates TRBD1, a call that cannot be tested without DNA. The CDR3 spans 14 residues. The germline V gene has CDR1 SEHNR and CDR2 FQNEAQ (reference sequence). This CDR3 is CASSLDGGNTEAFF.

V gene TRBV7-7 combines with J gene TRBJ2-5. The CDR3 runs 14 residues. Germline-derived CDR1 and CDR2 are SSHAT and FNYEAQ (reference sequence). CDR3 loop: CASSLSGIQETQYF.

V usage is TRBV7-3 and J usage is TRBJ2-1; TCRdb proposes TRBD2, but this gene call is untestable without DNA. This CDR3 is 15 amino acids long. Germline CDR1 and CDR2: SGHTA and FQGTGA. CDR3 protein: CASSLLAGGYNEQFF.

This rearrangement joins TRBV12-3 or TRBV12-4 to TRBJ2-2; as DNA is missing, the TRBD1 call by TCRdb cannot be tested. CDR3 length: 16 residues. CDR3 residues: CASSLGGGSNTGELFF.

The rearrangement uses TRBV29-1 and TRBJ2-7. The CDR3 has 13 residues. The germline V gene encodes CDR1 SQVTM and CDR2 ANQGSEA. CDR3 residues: CSVEDIASYEQYF.

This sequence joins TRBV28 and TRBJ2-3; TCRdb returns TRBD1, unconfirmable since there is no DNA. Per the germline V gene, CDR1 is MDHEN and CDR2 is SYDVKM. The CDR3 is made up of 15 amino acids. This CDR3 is CASSLYGGDTDTQYF.

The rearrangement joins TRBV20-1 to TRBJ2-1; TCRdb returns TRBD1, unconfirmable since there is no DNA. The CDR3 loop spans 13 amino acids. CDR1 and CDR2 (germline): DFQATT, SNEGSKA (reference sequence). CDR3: CSARSAGGHEQFF.

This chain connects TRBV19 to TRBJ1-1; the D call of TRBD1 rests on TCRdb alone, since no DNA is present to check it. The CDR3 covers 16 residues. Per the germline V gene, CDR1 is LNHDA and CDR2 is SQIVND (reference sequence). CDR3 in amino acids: CASSILGTGPDAEAFF. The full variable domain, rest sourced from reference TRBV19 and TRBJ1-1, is DGGITQSPKYLFRKEGQNVTLSCEQNLNHDAMYWYRQDPGQGLRLIYYSQIVNDFQKGDIAEGYSVSREKKESFPLTVTSAQKNPTAFYLCASSILGTGPDAEAFFGQGTRLTVV.

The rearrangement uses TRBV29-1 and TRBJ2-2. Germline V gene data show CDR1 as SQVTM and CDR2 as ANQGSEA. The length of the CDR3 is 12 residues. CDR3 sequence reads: CSVSKDAGELFF.

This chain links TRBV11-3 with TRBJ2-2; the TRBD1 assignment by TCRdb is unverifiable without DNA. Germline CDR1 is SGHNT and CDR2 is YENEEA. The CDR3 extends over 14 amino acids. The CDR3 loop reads CASSTGQNTGELFF.

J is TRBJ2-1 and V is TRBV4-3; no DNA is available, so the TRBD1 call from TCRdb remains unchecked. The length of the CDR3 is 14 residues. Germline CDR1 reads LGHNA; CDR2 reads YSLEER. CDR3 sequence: CASSQGGVYNEQFF.

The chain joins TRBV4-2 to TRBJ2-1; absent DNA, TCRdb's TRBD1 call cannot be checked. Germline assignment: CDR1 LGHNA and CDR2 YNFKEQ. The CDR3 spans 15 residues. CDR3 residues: CASSPLSEAYNEQFF.

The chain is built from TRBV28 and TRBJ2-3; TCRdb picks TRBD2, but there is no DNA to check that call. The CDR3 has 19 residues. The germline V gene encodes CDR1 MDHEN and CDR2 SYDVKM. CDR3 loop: CASSFSGTSGGAESDTQYF. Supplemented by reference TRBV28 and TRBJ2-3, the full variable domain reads DVKVTQSSRYLVKRTGEKVFLECVQDMDHENMFWYRQDPGLGLRLIYFSYDVKMKEKGDIPEGYSVSREKKERFSLILESASTNQTSMYLCASSFSGTSGGAESDTQYFGPGTRLTVL.

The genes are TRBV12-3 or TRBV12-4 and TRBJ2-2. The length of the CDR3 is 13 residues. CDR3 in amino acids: CASSFGNTGELFF.

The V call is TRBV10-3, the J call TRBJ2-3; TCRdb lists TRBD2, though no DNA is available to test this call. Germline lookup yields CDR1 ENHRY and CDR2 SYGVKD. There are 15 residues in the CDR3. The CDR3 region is CAISETSGGRDTQYF.

The chain's CDR3 is CSASFGLAGELLRGELFF. This chain uses TRBV29-1 with TRBJ2-2; there is no DNA to check the TCRdb D call of TRBD2. This CDR3 contains 18 residues. Germline CDR1 and CDR2: SQVTM and ANQGSEA.

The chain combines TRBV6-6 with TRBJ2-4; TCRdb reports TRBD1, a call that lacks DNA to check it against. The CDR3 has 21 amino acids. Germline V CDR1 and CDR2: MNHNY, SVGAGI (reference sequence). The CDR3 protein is CASSYRDRAGWGFLAKNIQYF.

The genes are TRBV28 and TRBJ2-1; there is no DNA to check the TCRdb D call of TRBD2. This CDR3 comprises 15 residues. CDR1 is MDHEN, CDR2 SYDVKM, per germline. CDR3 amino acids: CASSYRVRRNNEQFF.

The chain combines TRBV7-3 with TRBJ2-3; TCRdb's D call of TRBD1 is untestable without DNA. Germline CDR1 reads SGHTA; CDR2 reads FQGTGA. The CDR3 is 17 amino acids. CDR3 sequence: CASSGRDRAGGTDTQYF.

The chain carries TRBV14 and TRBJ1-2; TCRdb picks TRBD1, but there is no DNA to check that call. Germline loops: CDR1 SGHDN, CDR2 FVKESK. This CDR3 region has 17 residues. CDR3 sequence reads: CASSQDLGTVENYGYTF. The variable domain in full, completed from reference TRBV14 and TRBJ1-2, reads EAGVTQFPSHSVIEKGQTVTLRCDPISGHDNLYWYRRVMGKEIKFLLHFVKESKQDESGMPNNRFLAERTGGTYSTLKVQPAELEDSGVYFCASSQDLGTVENYGYTFGSGTRLTVV.

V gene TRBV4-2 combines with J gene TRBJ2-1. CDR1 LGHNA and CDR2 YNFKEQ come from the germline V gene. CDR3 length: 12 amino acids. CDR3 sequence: CASSQDSNEQFF.

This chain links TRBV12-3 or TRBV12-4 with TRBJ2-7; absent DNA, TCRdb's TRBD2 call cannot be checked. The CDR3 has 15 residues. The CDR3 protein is CASSFGGGAAYEQYF.